One and the same sample provided the 8 T cell receptor beta chains below, sequenced in a study of cytomegalovirus exposure and HLA in healthy donors. Vbeta (60) and Jbeta (13) primers were used in the PCR. Profiling relied on immunoSEQ multiplex PCR, and the TCRdb table lists in-frame clones only, not all of them. The table records approximately 160,000 clones, 80% of them present only once. Input material: PBMCs. The source of these receptors is a human donor in good health.

The chain combines TRBV7-2 with TRBJ2-5, with unresolved D. The CDR3 sequence is 14 residues long. The germline V gene encodes CDR1 SGHTA and CDR2 FQGNSA. Trimming left V 3 bases short and J 0 bases short, with 8 bases between. CDR3 in amino acids: CASSFGANQETQYF. The CDR3 DNA follows: TGTGCCAGCAGCTTCGGAGCGAACCAAGAGACCCAGTACTTC.

CDR3 in DNA: TGTGCCAGCAGCTTAGCGGCCGGGACAGCTAACTATGGCTACACCTTC. This codes for CASSLAAGTANYGYTF. The chain combines TRBV11-2 with TRBJ1-2; 7 bases map to TRBD1. Trimming cost V 1 base and J 0 bases; bases outside gene matches: 5. The length of the CDR3 is 16 residues. CDR1 is SGHAT and CDR2 is FQNNGV in the germline V gene.

The chain joins TRBV7-9 to TRBJ2-2, with a weak D call TRBD1 (5 bases). The V gene lost 2 bases and the J gene lost 5 bases, with 6 bases spanning the gap. The germline V gene encodes CDR1 SEHNR and CDR2 FQNEAQ (reference sequence). This CDR3 has 13 residues. The CDR3 sequence: CASSLQGTGELFF. The CDR3 nucleotides read TGTGCCAGCAGCTTACAGGGAACCGGGGAGCTGTTTTTT.

The V and J genes are TRBV6-1 and TRBJ2-7, with TRBD2 identical over 9 bases. Trimming removed 6 bases from V and 3 bases from J; junction bases left unmatched: 6. Germline CDR1 reads MNHNS; CDR2 reads SASEGT. CDR3 length: 14 amino acids. CDR3 in DNA: TGTGCCAGCAGCCAGAGCGGGGGGAACTACGAGCAGTACTTC. It is translated as CASSQSGGNYEQYF.

The V call is TRBV5-6, the J call TRBJ2-3; D perhaps matches TRBD1 (6 bases). V was pared by 7 bases and J by 3 bases, with 9 bases between. This CDR3 has 12 residues. Germline lookup yields CDR1 SGHDT and CDR2 YYEEEE. This CDR3 is CASRRGTDTQYF. CDR3 nucleotides: TGTGCCAGCCGCAGGGGAACAGATACGCAGTATTTT. Combining the CDR3 with reference TRBV5-6 and TRBJ2-3 gives the whole variable domain DAGVTQSPTHLIKTRGQQVTLRCSPKSGHDTVSWYQQALGQGPQFIFQYYEEEERQRGNFPDRFSGHQFPNYSSELNVNALLLGDSALYLCASRRGTDTQYFGPGTRLTVL.

The chain employs TRBV13 and TRBJ2-3, with TRBD2 matching 11 bases. Trimming at V came to 5 bases and at J to 2 bases, leaving 6 bases not matched to a gene. There are 16 residues in the CDR3. The germline gives CDR1 PRHDT, CDR2 FYEKMQ (reference sequence). CDR3 protein: CASSLLAGELTDTQYF. For the CDR3, the DNA is TGTGCCAGCAGCCTACTAGCGGGGGAGCTCACAGATACGCAGTATTTT. The full variable domain, rest sourced from reference TRBV13 and TRBJ2-3, is AAGVIQSPRHLIKEKRETATLKCYPIPRHDTVYWYQQGPGQDPQFLISFYEKMQSDKGSIPDRFSAQQFSDYHSELNMSSLELGDSALYFCASSLLAGELTDTQYFGPGTRLTVL.

About this clone: Other DNA sequences in this specimen translate into the identical CDR3. This chain joins TRBV25-1 and TRBJ1-2; a possible D gene is TRBD1 (5 bases). The CDR3 is 14 residues long. With 3 bases removed from V and 3 bases from J, the gap between germline ends came to 11 bases. Germline V gene data show CDR1 as MGHDK and CDR2 as SYGVNS. CDR3 residues: CASSDSQGHYGYTF. CDR3 nucleotides: TGTGCCAGCAGTGATTCTCAGGGTCACTATGGCTACACCTTC.

The chain has TRBV19 and TRBJ1-5, with 9 bases that match TRBD1. In germline, CDR1 is LNHDA, CDR2 SQIVND (reference sequence). CDR3 length: 14 amino acids. The J segment lost 7 bases and the V segment lost 5 bases, leaving 6 bases of the junction unmatched. The CDR3 reads CASSPRDRAQPQHF. The CDR3 region has the DNA TGTGCCAGTAGTCCCCGGGACAGGGCACAGCCCCAGCATTTT.